A selection of T cell receptor beta chains follows, all from one sample in a study of cytomegalovirus exposure and HLA in healthy donors. Sequenced by immunoSEQ multiplex PCR; TCRdb stores in-frame clones only, minus some. The sample has roughly 300,000 clones, approximately 90% seen once. The source material was PBMCs. Receptors originate from a woman aged 18 to 35 in good health and CMV-seronegative. Each CDR3 is given with its conserved first and last residue. A D gene is named only where the DNA matches it firmly. The size entry is marked missing in some rows and otherwise reads once, few, many or a size class.

clone size	V gene	J gene	D gene	CDR3 DNA	CDR3 protein
.	TRBV7-9	TRBJ2-1	TRBD2	TGTGCCAGCAGCTTAGTCTTGGGACTAGAAAACAATGAGCAGTTCTTC	CASSLVLGLENNEQFF
.	TRBV5-6	TRBJ1-2	.	TGTGCCAGCGGAAGCTTGGGGGGTAGCTATGGCTACACCTTC	CASGSLGGSYGYTF
.	TRBV5-5	TRBJ2-7	TRBD1	TGTGCCAGCAGCGTAGGACAGGGATTTGGCTACGAGCAGTACTTC	CASSVGQGFGYEQYF
.	TRBV15	TRBJ1-1	TRBD1	TGTGCCACCAGCAGATTACAGGGGGCGAACACTGAAGCTTTCTTT	CATSRLQGANTEAFF
.	TRBV2	TRBJ2-7	.	TGTGCCAGCATGCGGGACAGCTACGAGCAGTACTTC	CASMRDSYEQYF
.	TRBV29-1	TRBJ1-1	.	TGCAGCGTTGGTTTACAGGCGGACACTGAAGCTTTCTTT	CSVGLQADTEAFF
few	TRBV5-1	TRBJ1-4	.	TGCGCCAGCAGCTTGGCGGGGTTTAGCGAAAAACTGTTTTTT	CASSLAGFSEKLFF
.	TRBV9	TRBJ2-1	.	TGTGCCAGCAGCGGCAGGGTCAACAATGAGCAGTTCTTC	CASSGRVNNEQFF
.	TRBV5-1	TRBJ1-2	TRBD1	TGCGCCAGCAGCTTGGCCGGGACAGGTCTTGGCTACACCTTC	CASSLAGTGLGYTF
once	TRBV5-1	TRBJ1-5	TRBD1	TGCGCCAGCAGCTTGTTGGCAGGGGGGAATCAGCCCCAGCATTTT	CASSLLAGGNQPQHF
.	TRBV28	TRBJ2-7	TRBD2	TGTGCCAGCAGTCTAGCGGGAGTTCTATACGAGCAGTACTTC	CASSLAGVLYEQYF
.	TRBV27	TRBJ1-2	.	TGTGCCAGCAGTTTATCGATGGGGGGGTATGGCTACACCTTC	CASSLSMGGYGYTF
.	TRBV28	TRBJ1-2	.	TGTGCCAGCAGCCCGGAGCCAGACTATGGCTACACCTTC	CASSPEPDYGYTF
once	TRBV29-1	TRBJ2-2	TRBD1	TGCAGCGTCAGGACAGGGAGAAGGACCGGGGAGCTGTTTTTT	CSVRTGRRTGELFF
.	TRBV6-5	TRBJ1-2	.	TGTGCCAGCAGAGTTACTCCGGGGAGCATGAATGGCTACACCTTC	CASRVTPGSMNGYTF
.	TRBV7-9	TRBJ2-3	TRBD2	TGTGCCGAGAGTGGGCTAGCGGGAGGCCCGTTTGGGGCAGATACGCAGTATTTT	CAESGLAGGPFGADTQYF
.	TRBV9	TRBJ1-2	.	TGTGCCAGCAGCCCCCAGATGGGTGGACAGGGCTACACCTTC	CASSPQMGGQGYTF